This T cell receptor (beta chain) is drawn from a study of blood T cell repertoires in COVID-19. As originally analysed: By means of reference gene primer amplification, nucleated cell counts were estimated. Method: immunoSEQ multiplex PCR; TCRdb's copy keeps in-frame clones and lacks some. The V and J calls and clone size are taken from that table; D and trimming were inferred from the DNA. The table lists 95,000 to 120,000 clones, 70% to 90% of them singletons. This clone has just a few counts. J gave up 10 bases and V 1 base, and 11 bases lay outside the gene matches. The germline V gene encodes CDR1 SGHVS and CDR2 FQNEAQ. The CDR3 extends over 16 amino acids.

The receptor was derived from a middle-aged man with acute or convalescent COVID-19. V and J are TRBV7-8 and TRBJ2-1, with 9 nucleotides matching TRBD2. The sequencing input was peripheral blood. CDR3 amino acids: CASSLGVSSGAWEQFF. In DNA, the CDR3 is TGTGCCAGCAGCTTAGGGGTATCTAGCGGGGCATGGGAGCAGTTCTTC. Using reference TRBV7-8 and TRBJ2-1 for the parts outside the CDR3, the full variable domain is GAGVSQSPRYKVAKRGQDVALRCDPISGHVSLFWYQQALGQGPEFLTYFQNEAQLDKSGLPSDRFFAERPEGSVSTLKIQRTQQEDSAVYLCASSLGVSSGAWEQFFGPGTRLTVL.